This passage covers 5 T cell receptor beta chains from one sample sequenced in a study of T-cell memory formation after mild COVID-19. TCRdb processed the 5' RACE reads anew with MiXCR; each CDR3 protein has one entry. The data contain some 260,000 distinct CDR3 sequences, roughly 17% of them singletons. The sample was PBMCs or a T cell subset sorted from them (not recorded which). These receptors originate from a man between 18 and 35 years old who had mild COVID-19 (a few samples of this study predate the infection). Cell type and time point are not known.

This clonotype was observed a handful of times. V usage is TRBV6-2 or TRBV6-3 and J usage is TRBJ1-1; D unresolved. Trimming left V 7 bases short and J 4 bases short, with 16 bases between. Germline CDR1 and CDR2: MNHEY and SVGEGT. The CDR3 contains 14 residues. The DNA of the CDR3 is TGTGCCAGCAAAGTCTCTGGTAGTTCCACTGAAGCTTTCTTT. Its translation: CASKVSGSSTEAFF.

The chain joins TRBV6-1 to TRBJ2-5; 11 bases map to TRBD1. Germline CDR1 reads MNHNS; CDR2 reads SASEGT. The CDR3 has 15 residues. V shed 7 bases, J shed 3 bases, and the junction held 7 bases outside the gene matches. The CDR3, as DNA: TGTGCCAGCATCAGGACAGGGGGCTCGGAAGAGACCCAGTACTTC. It yields the protein CASIRTGGSEETQYF.

This clonotype was detected only a few times. The chain uses TRBV3-1 and TRBJ1-1; 9 bases are a match to TRBD1. The CDR3 runs to 14 residues. Looked up from germline, CDR1 is LGHDT and CDR2 is YNNKEL (reference sequence). With 3 bases clipped from V and 6 bases from J, the junction kept 5 bases outside the gene matches. This CDR3 is CASSQGTGNSEAFF. The CDR3 nucleotides are TGTGCCAGCAGCCAGGGGACAGGGAATTCTGAAGCTTTCTTT.

The sample holds a few counts of this clonotype. The rearrangement joins TRBV7-3 to TRBJ2-5, with D possibly matching TRBD2 (6 bases). There are 13 residues in the CDR3. V was trimmed by 4 bases and J by 5 bases, leaving 11 bases between them. CDR1 and CDR2 (germline): SGHTA, FQGTGA. The CDR3 sequence is CASSSTSGETQYF. The DNA of the CDR3 is TGTGCCAGCAGCTCGACTAGTGGGGAGACCCAGTACTTC.

The CDR3 region has the DNA TGTGCCACCAGTCCCCAGGGCGACTATGGCTACACCTTC. Translating it yields CATSPQGDYGYTF. J is TRBJ1-2 and V is TRBV24-1, with TRBD1 as a possible D gene (5 bases). The CDR3 has 13 amino acids. Trimming pared 6 bases from V and 3 bases from J, leaving 10 bases between. Germline assignment: CDR1 KGHDR and CDR2 SFDVKD.